A selection of T cell receptor beta chains follows, all from one sample in a study of blood T cell repertoires in COVID-19. Repertoires were generated with immunoSEQ multiplex PCR, while TCRdb's copy carries only in-frame clones and drops some. Here the sample spans fewer than 250,000 clones, around four fifths being singletons. Material for sequencing was peripheral blood. These receptor sequences come from a man in his 60s with COVID-19, enrolled during active disease. The CDR3 runs from the conserved cysteine through the conserved F or W. The order of the fields is J gene, clone size, D gene, V gene, CDR3 DNA, CDR3 protein. D genes are given only for firm matches. Some rows have no size entry. The others give once, few or many, or a class for an expanded clone.

TRBJ2-1	.	.	TRBV15	TGTGCCACCAGCAGAGATTACGCGGGGAATGAGCAGTTCTTC	CATSRDYAGNEQFF
TRBJ2-2	.	TRBD2	TRBV11-2	TGTGCCAGCAGCCCGGGACTAGCGGGCACCGGGGAGCTGTTTTTT	CASSPGLAGTGELFF
TRBJ2-7	.	.	TRBV16	TGTGCCAGCAGCCAAGTCGGCTACGAGCAGTACTTC	CASSQVGYEQYF
TRBJ1-1	.	TRBD1	TRBV2	TGTGCCAGCATCCAACAGGGGCCGAACACTGAAGCTTTCTTT	CASIQQGPNTEAFF
TRBJ1-6	.	.	TRBV2	TGTGCCAGCAGTGAAGGGCAGGGTAGTTCACCCCTCCACTTT	CASSEGQGSSPLHF
TRBJ2-3	few	.	TRBV27	TGTGCCAGCAGTCAGCGGGTATTTAGCACAGATACGCAGTATTTT	CASSQRVFSTDTQYF
TRBJ1-6	.	.	TRBV11-2	TGTGCCAGCACCCGAAGGAGGGGTAATTCCTATAATTCACCCCTCCACTTT	CASTRRRGNSYNSPLHF
TRBJ2-2	.	TRBD1	TRBV12-3/TRBV12-4	TGTGCCACCCGGACAGGGGGCGGCGGGGAGCTGTTTTTT	CATRTGGGGELFF
TRBJ1-5	.	.	TRBV3-1/TRBV3-2	TGTGCCAGCAGCCAAGTGGCGGGTAGCAATCAGCCCCAGCATTTT	CASSQVAGSNQPQHF
TRBJ1-2	.	TRBD1	TRBV2	TGTGCCAGCAGTGAACGGTTACAGGGGCCCCAGAATGGCTACACCTTC	CASSERLQGPQNGYTF
TRBJ1-5	.	.	TRBV3-1/TRBV3-2	TGTGCCAGCAGCCAAGATTTCGTCGTCGGGCCCCAGCATTTT	CASSQDFVVGPQHF
TRBJ2-7	.	TRBD2	TRBV28	TGTGCCAGCAGTGGGGGGGGAGCCTACGAGCAGTACTTC	CASSGGGAYEQYF
TRBJ1-5	few	.	TRBV3-1/TRBV3-2	TGTGCCAGCAGCTCAGGCCAATCTCAGCCCCAGCATTTT	CASSSGQSQPQHF
TRBJ1-5	.	.	TRBV6-2/TRBV6-3	TGTGCCAGCAGTTACGCAGGGCGCAATCAGCCCCAGCATTTT	CASSYAGRNQPQHF
TRBJ1-6	.	.	TRBV3-1/TRBV3-2	TGTGCCAGCAGCCAGGCGGGGGGTAATTCACCCCTCCACTTT	CASSQAGGNSPLHF